These 2 T cell receptor beta chains were all obtained from the same sample, sequenced in a study of CD8+CD57+ T cells in acquired aplastic anemia. CDR3 and TCR beta VDJ profiling relied on a genomic DNA template. TCRdb ran MiXCR on the reads and lists one entry per CDR3 protein. The sample lists fewer than 250,000 distinct CDR3 sequences, around 49% occurring once. Individuals selected for sequencing had exhibited CD8+CD57+ cell expansion on flow cytometry. Sequencing was performed on sorted CD4+, CD8+, or CD8+CD57+ T cells (not recorded which) from PBMCs. These receptor sequences come from a human donor with aplastic anemia.

V usage is TRBV2 and J usage is TRBJ1-2; no clear D. The CDR3 extends over 14 amino acids. V shed 0 bases and J shed 7 bases, with 12 bases lying between them. The germline V gene has CDR1 SNHLY and CDR2 FYNNEI. The CDR3 bases are TGTGCCAGCAGTGAAGCGCTCTCGGCGGGTGGCTACACCTTC. Translated, it gives CASSEALSAGGYTF.

The chain carries TRBV12-3 or TRBV12-4 and TRBJ1-5; no clear D gene. V was shortened by 6 bases and J by 6 bases, with 15 bases between the two germline ends. The CDR3 covers 14 residues. CDR3 residues: CASSRMGLGQPQHF. In DNA, the CDR3 is TGTGCCAGCAGCCGAATGGGGTTGGGTCAGCCCCAGCATTTT.